The text below deals with one T cell receptor beta chain. The data were obtained in a study of blood T cell repertoires in COVID-19. At the level of the study: Sample material is recorded as cDNA or gDNA derived from T cells, B-cell-depleted T cells, or PBMCs.

CDR1 is MGHRA, CDR2 YSYEKL, per germline. The CDR3 is 16 amino acids. Trimming removed 4 bases from V and 4 bases from J, with 19 bases in between. Original analysis: The authors estimated nucleated cell counts from reference gene primer amplification. Method: immunoSEQ multiplex PCR; TCRdb's copy keeps in-frame clones and lacks some. Clone size and the V and J calls come from that table; the DNA yielded D and trimming. The table lists just over 650,000 clones, 85% to 90% of them singletons, with over 0.2% in the top ten. Sequencing input: peripheral blood. The chain combines TRBV4-1 with TRBJ2-5; maybe TRBD1 (6 bases). The sequence came from a woman between 18 and 29 years old with acute or convalescent COVID-19. CDR3 protein: CASSPEGRSGVETQYF. The CDR3 DNA reads as TGCGCCAGCAGCCCAGAGGGACGGTCAGGGGTAGAGACCCAGTACTTC.